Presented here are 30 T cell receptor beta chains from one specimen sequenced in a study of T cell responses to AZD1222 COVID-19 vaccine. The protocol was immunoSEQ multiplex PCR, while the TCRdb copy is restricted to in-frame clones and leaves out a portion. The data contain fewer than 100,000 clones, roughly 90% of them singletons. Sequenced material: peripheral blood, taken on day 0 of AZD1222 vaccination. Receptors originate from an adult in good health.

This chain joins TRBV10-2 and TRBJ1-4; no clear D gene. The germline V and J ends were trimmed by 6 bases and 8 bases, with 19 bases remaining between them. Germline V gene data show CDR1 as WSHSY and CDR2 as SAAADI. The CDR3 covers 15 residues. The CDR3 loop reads CASRPSGTAGEKLFF. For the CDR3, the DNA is TGCGCCAGCAGACCCTCGGGAACGGCGGGCGAAAAACTGTTTTTT.

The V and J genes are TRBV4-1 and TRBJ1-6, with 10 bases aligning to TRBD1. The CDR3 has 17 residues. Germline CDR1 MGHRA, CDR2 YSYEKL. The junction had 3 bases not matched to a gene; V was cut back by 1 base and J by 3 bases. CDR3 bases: TGCGCCAGCAGCCAAGGACAGGGGGCTGGCTATAATTCACCCCTCCACTTT. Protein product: CASSQGQGAGYNSPLHF.

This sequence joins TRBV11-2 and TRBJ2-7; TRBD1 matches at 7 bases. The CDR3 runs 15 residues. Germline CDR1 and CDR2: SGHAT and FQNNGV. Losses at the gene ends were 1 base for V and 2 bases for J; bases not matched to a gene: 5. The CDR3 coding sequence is TGTGCCAGCAGCTTAGTGGACGGGACAGCCTACGAGCAGTACTTC. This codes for CASSLVDGTAYEQYF.

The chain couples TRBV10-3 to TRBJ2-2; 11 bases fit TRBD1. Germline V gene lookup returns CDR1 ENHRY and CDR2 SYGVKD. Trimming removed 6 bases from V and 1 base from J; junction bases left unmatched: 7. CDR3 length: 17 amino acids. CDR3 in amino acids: CAISWTGGAMNTGELFF. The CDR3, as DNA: TGTGCCATCAGCTGGACAGGGGGCGCAATGAACACCGGGGAGCTGTTTTTT.

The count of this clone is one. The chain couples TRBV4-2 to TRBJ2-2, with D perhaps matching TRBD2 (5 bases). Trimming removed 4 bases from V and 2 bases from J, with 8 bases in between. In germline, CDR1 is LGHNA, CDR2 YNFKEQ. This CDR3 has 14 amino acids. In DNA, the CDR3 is TGTGCCAGCAGCCCGGACTTTAACACCGGGGAGCTGTTTTTT. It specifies CASSPDFNTGELFF.

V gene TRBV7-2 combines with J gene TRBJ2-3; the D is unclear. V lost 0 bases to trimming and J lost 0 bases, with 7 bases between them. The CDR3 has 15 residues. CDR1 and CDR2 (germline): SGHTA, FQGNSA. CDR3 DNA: TGTGCCAGCAGCTTAGCGTTTCTAAGCACAGATACGCAGTATTTT. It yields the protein CASSLAFLSTDTQYF.

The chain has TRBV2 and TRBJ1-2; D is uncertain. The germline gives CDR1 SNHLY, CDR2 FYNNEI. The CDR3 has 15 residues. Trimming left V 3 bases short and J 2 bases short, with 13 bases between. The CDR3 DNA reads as TGTGCCAGCAGTGACAAACCCAATCCCAACTATGGCTACACCTTC. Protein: CASSDKPNPNYGYTF.

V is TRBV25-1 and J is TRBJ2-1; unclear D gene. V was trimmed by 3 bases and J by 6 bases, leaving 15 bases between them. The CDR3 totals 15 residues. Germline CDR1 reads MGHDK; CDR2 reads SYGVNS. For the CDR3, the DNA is TGTGCCAGCAGTGACTCACGACGGGTCGGCAATGAGCAGTTCTTC. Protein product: CASSDSRRVGNEQFF.

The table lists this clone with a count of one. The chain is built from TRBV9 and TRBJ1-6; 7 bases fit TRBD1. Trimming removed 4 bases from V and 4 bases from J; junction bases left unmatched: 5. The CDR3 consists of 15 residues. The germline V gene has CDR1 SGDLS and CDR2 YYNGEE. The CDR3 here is CASSNGQVYNSPLHF. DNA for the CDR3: TGTGCCAGCAGCAACGGACAGGTTTATAATTCACCCCTCCACTTT.

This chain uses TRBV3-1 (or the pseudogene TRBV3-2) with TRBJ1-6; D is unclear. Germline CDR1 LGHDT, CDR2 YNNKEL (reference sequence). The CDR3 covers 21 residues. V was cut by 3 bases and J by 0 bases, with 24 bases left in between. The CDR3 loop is CASSQTLSPLYGSSYNSPLHF. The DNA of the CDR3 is TGTGCCAGCAGCCAGACTCTGTCCCCTTTGTACGGGAGCTCCTATAATTCACCCCTCCACTTT.

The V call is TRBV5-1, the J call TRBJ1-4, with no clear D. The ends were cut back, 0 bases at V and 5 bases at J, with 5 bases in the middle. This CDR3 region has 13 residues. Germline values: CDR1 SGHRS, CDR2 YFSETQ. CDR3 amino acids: CASSLAGNEKLFF. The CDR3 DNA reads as TGCGCCAGCAGCTTGGCCGGGAATGAAAAACTGTTTTTT.

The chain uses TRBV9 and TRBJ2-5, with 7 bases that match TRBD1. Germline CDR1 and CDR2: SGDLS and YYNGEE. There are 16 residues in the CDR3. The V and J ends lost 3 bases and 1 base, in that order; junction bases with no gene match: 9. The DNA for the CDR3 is TGTGCCAGCAGCGAGGGGACAGATACCAGCCAAGAGACCCAGTACTTC. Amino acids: CASSEGTDTSQETQYF.

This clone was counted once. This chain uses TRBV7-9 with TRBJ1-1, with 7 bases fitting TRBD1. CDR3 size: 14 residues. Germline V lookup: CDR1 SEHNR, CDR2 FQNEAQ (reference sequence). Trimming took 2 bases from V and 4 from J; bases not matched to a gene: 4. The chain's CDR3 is CASSLSGGGTEAFF. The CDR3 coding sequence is TGTGCCAGCAGCTTATCAGGGGGGGGCACTGAAGCTTTCTTT.

Here the CDR3 reads CASSLGVPHEQFF. CDR3 sequence (DNA): TGTGCCAGTAGTCTAGGAGTGCCCCATGAGCAGTTCTTC. The chain recombines TRBV19 with TRBJ2-1; D not resolved. The CDR3 totals 13 residues. V dropped 5 bases and J dropped 8 bases, with 13 bases sitting between them. Looked up from germline, CDR1 is LNHDA and CDR2 is SQIVND (reference sequence).

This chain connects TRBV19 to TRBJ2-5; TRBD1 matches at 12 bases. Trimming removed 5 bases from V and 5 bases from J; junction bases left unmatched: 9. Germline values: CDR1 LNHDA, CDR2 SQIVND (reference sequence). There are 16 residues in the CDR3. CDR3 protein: CASSAGTGGFGETQYF. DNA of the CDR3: TGTGCCAGTAGTGCGGGGACAGGGGGCTTCGGGGAGACCCAGTACTTC. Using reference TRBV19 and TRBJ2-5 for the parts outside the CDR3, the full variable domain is DGGITQSPKYLFRKEGQNVTLSCEQNLNHDAMYWYRQDPGQGLRLIYYSQIVNDFQKGDIAEGYSVSREKKESFPLTVTSAQKNPTAFYLCASSAGTGGFGETQYFGPGTRLLVL.

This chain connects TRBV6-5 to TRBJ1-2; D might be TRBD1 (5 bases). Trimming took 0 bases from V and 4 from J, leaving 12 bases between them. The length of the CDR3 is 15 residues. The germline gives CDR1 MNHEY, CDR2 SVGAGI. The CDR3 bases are TGTGCCAGCAGTTACTCGGGGGGGAAGGGCTATGGCTACACCTTC. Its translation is CASSYSGGKGYGYTF.

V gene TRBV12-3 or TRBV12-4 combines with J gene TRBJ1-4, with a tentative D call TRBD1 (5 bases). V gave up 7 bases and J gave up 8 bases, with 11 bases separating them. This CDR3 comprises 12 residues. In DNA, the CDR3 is TGTGCCAGCAATCGACAGTCGGAAAAACTGTTTTTT. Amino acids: CASNRQSEKLFF.

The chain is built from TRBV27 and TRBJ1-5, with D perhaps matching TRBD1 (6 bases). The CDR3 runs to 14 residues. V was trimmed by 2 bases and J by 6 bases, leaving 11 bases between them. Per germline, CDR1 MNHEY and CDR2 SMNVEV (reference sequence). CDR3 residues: CASSLGGGSQPQHF. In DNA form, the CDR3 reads TGTGCCAGCAGTTTAGGAGGGGGGAGTCAGCCCCAGCATTTT.

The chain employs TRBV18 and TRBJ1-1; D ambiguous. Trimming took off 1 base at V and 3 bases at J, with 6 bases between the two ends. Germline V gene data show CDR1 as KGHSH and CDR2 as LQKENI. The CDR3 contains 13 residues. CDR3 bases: TGTGCCAGCTCACCACTGCAGGACACTGAAGCTTTCTTT. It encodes CASSPLQDTEAFF. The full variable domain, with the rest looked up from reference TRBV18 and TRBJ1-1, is NAGVMQNPRHLVRRRGQEARLRCSPMKGHSHVYWYRQLPEEGLKFMVYLQKENIIDESGMPKERFSAEFPKEGPSILRIQQVVRGDSAAYFCASSPLQDTEAFFGQGTRLTVV.

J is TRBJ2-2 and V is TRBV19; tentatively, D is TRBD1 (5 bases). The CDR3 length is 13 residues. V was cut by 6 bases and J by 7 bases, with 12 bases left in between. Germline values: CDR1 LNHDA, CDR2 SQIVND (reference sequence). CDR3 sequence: CASSRDRGGELFF. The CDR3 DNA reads TGTGCCAGTAGCCGAGACAGAGGCGGGGAGCTGTTTTTT. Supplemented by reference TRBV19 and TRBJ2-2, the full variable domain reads DGGITQSPKYLFRKEGQNVTLSCEQNLNHDAMYWYRQDPGQGLRLIYYSQIVNDFQKGDIAEGYSVSREKKESFPLTVTSAQKNPTAFYLCASSRDRGGELFFGEGSRLTVL.

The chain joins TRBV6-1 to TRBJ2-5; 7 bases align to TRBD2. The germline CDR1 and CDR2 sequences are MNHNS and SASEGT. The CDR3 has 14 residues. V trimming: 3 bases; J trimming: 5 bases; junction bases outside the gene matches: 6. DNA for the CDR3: TGTGCCAGCAGTGAGTCACTAGCGCGGGAGACCCAGTACTTC. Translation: CASSESLARETQYF.

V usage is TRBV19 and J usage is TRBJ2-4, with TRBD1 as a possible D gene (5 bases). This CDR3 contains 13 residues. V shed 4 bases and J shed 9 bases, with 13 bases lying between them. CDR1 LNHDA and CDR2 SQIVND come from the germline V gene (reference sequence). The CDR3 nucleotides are TGTGCCAGTAGTACGGACAAGCTTGGCATTCAGTACTTC. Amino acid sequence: CASSTDKLGIQYF.

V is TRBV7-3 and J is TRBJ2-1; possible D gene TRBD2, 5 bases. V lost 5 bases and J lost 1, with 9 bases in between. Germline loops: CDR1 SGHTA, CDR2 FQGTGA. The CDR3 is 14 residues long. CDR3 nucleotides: TGTGCCAGCAGCCCCCCGGGGTCCTACAATGAGCAGTTCTTC. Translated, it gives CASSPPGSYNEQFF.

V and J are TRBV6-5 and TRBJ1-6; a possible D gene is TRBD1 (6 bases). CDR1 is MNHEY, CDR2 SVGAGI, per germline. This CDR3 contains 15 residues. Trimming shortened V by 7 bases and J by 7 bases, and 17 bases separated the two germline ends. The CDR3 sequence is CASNPIGQLNSPLHF. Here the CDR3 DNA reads TGTGCCAGCAACCCCATAGGACAGCTCAATTCACCCCTCCACTTT.

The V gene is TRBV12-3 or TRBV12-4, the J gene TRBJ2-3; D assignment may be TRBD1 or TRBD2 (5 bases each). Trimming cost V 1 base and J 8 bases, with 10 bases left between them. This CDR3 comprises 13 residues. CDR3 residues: CASSLGNGGTQYF. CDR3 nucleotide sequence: TGTGCCAGCAGTTTAGGCAATGGGGGTACGCAGTATTTT.

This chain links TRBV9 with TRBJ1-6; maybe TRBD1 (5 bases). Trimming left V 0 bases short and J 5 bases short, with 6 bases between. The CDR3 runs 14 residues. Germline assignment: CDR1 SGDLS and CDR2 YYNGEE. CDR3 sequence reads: CASSVARDNSPLHF. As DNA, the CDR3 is TGTGCCAGCAGCGTAGCCAGGGATAATTCACCCCTCCACTTT.

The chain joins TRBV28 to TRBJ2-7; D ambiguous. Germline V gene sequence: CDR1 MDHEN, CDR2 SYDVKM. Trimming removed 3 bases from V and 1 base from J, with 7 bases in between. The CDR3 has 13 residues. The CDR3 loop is CASSLASSYEQYF. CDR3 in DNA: TGTGCCAGCAGTTTGGCCAGTTCCTACGAGCAGTACTTC. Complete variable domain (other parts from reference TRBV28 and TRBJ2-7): DVKVTQSSRYLVKRTGEKVFLECVQDMDHENMFWYRQDPGLGLRLIYFSYDVKMKEKGDIPEGYSVSREKKERFSLILESASTNQTSMYLCASSLASSYEQYFGPGTRLTVT.

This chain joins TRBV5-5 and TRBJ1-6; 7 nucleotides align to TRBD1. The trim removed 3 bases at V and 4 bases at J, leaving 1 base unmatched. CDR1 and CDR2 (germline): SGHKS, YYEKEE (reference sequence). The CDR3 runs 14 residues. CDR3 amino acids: CASSSDRYNSPLHF. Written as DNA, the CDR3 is TGTGCCAGCAGCTCGGACAGGTATAATTCACCCCTCCACTTT.

The CDR3 spells CASSARPPGGATEAFF. CDR3 sequence (DNA): TGCGCCAGCAGCGCGCGGCCCCCCGGGGGGGCCACTGAAGCTTTCTTT. The chain couples TRBV4-3 to TRBJ1-1; tentative D call: TRBD1 (6 bases). The V and J ends lost 5 bases and 4 bases respectively, with 20 bases between them. The CDR3 runs 16 residues. Per the germline V gene, CDR1 is LGHNA and CDR2 is YSLEER.

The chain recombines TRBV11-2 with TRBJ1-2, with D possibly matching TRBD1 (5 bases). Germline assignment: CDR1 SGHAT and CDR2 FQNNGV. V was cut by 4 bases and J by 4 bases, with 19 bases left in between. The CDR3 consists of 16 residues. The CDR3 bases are TGTGCCAGCAGCTCCCCCGGAGGGGACCGTGGCTATGGCTACACCTTC. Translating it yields CASSSPGGDRGYGYTF.